Below are 25 T cell receptor beta chains sequenced from a single sample in a study of T cells after posttransplantation cyclophosphamide. Here immunoSEQ multiplex PCR was the method, and the copy in TCRdb shows in-frame clones only, minus some. The sample holds just over 5,500 clones, and no clone turns up only once. Treatment was busulfan-fludarabine conditioning, a marrow graft, and cyclophosphamide on days +3 and +4. The input for sequencing was PBMCs, taken after allogeneic stem cell transplant with posttransplant cyclophosphamide. The receptor source for this set is a male patient between 60 and 69 years old who received an allogeneic stem cell transplant from a related donor, was CMV-positive, and had no GVHD. Part of the T cells may come from the graft donor.

In this sample, this clone turned up many times. The V gene is TRBV11-2, the J gene TRBJ1-1; D might be TRBD1 (6 bases). The CDR3 runs 17 residues. Trimming removed 4 bases from V and 0 bases from J, with 18 bases in between. Germline assignment: CDR1 SGHAT and CDR2 FQNNGV. CDR3 in amino acids: CASSSKEGTSLNTEAFF. In DNA form, the CDR3 reads TGTGCCAGCAGCTCCAAGGAAGGGACAAGCCTGAACACTGAAGCTTTCTTT.

This clone has at least ten counts. The gene calls are TRBV7-9 and TRBJ1-4; D is possibly TRBD1 (5 bases). Germline CDR1 reads SEHNR; CDR2 reads FQNEAQ (reference sequence). The CDR3 sequence is 18 residues long. Trimming shortened V by 4 bases and J by 12 bases, and 30 bases separated the two germline ends. CDR3 DNA sequence: TGTGCCAGCAGCTCCATGGGGGGGAACCAGCCCTCGAGTTGGGAACTGTTTTTT. Its protein product is CASSSMGGNQPSSWELFF. Full variable domain (outside the CDR3, taken from reference TRBV7-9 and TRBJ1-4): DTGVSQNPRHKITKRGQNVTFRCDPISEHNRLYWYRQTLGQGPEFLTYFQNEAQLEKSRLLSDRFSAERPKGSFSTLEIQRTEQGDSAMYLCASSSMGGNQPSSWELFFGSGTQLSVL.

This clone was picked up many times. This chain connects TRBV19 to TRBJ1-1; 8 nucleotides agree with TRBD1. The CDR3 is 13 residues long. From germline, CDR1 is LNHDA and CDR2 SQIVND (reference sequence). Trimming removed 8 bases from V and 1 base from J; junction bases left unmatched: 3. CDR3 loop: CASGRGQNTEAFF. For the CDR3, the DNA is TGTGCCAGTGGCAGGGGGCAGAACACTGAAGCTTTCTTT.

In this sample, this clone turned up many times. The chain employs TRBV7-8 and TRBJ1-2, with D tentatively TRBD1 (6 bases). Germline V gives CDR1 SGHVS, CDR2 FQNEAQ. Trimming removed 5 bases from V and 7 bases from J, with 20 bases in between. This CDR3 contains 15 residues. Written as DNA, the CDR3 is TGTGCCAGCAGCGCCCAGCCCGAGGGGGTGAGTGGCTACACCTTC. The encoded protein is CASSAQPEGVSGYTF.

This clone was recorded many times. The chain employs TRBV5-1 and TRBJ1-2; 8 bases are a match to TRBD1. The ends lost 4 bases at V and 6 bases at J; junction bases unmatched: 8. The CDR3 has 14 residues. The germline CDR1 and CDR2 sequences are SGHRS and YFSETQ. For the CDR3, the DNA is TGCGCCAGCAGCACTGAGACAGGGGCCGATGGCTACACCTTC. Protein sequence: CASSTETGADGYTF.

This clone showed up many times. The chain recombines TRBV7-2 with TRBJ1-1; possible D gene TRBD1, 6 bases. The V gene's germline CDR1 is SGHTA and CDR2 FQGNSA. V was clipped by 5 bases and J by 0 bases, with 13 bases between them. The CDR3 is made up of 15 amino acids. Here the CDR3 DNA reads TGTGCCAGCAGCCTAGGGACACCCTTGAACACTGAAGCTTTCTTT. It codes for CASSLGTPLNTEAFF.

This rearrangement joins TRBV23-1 to TRBJ2-3; TRBD2 matches 14 bases. TRBV23-1 is an ORF for which the function is uncertain. The CDR3 covers 16 residues. V dropped 4 bases and J dropped 4; count of bases not matched to a gene: 4. The CDR3 region is CASSPGLAGGADTQYF. CDR3 in DNA: TGCGCCAGCAGTCCTGGACTAGCGGGGGGAGCAGATACGCAGTATTTT.

This clone is deemed medium-sized. This rearrangement joins TRBV28 to TRBJ1-2; the match to TRBD1 covers 8 bases. The germline gives CDR1 MDHEN, CDR2 SYDVKM. V lost 6 bases and J lost 7; bases outside the gene matches: 10. There are 14 residues in the CDR3. The DNA of the CDR3 is TGTGCCAGCAGCTCAGAAGGACAGGGCCGTGGCTACACCTTC. Translated: CASSSEGQGRGYTF.

This clone appeared many times. This chain joins TRBV10-3 and TRBJ1-2; D remains unclear. The CDR3 totals 15 residues. CDR1 is ENHRY and CDR2 is SYGVKD in the germline V gene. V was pared by 3 bases and J by 0 bases, with 11 bases between. The CDR3 reads CAISEREGANYGYTF. As DNA, the CDR3 is TGTGCCATCAGTGAAAGGGAGGGAGCTAACTATGGCTACACCTTC.

CDR3 sequence reads: CASSFLAGDYEQYF. CDR3 bases: TGTGCCAGCAGTTTCCTAGCGGGGGACTACGAGCAGTACTTC. The chain carries TRBV28 and TRBJ2-7; 10 bases align to TRBD2. V lost 3 bases and J lost 3; bases outside the gene matches: 2. CDR1 is MDHEN and CDR2 is SYDVKM in the germline V gene. The length of the CDR3 is 14 residues.

This clone came up many times. The chain is built from TRBV28 and TRBJ1-2, with D possibly matching TRBD1 (6 bases). There are 14 residues in the CDR3. CDR1 and CDR2 from the germline V gene are MDHEN and SYDVKM. V lost 8 bases, J lost 4 bases, and 17 bases lay in between. CDR3 sequence reads: CASARGPRSYGYTF. The DNA of the CDR3 is TGTGCCAGCGCCAGGGGCCCTCGTAGCTATGGCTACACCTTC.

In this sample, this clone turned up many times. This sequence joins TRBV15 and TRBJ2-7; D call uncertain. The CDR3 runs 14 residues. Germline CDR1 reads LNHNV; CDR2 reads YYDKDF (reference sequence). Between the trimmed V and J ends, which lost 2 bases and 5 bases, there was a span of 13 bases. CDR3 nucleotides: TGTGCCACCAGCAGAATACTCACGCTGGACGAGCAGTACTTC. Its translation: CATSRILTLDEQYF.

This clone appeared many times. V usage is TRBV5-1 and J usage is TRBJ1-1; possibly TRBD1 for D (6 bases). The CDR3 sequence is 15 residues long. Per the germline V gene, CDR1 is SGHRS and CDR2 is YFSETQ. Trimming took off 6 bases at V and 6 bases at J, with 21 bases between the two ends. The CDR3 sequence: CASKIGDVGAPEAFF. The DNA for the CDR3 is TGCGCCAGCAAAATAGGGGATGTGGGGGCCCCTGAAGCTTTCTTT.

This clone was picked up many times. This chain connects TRBV28 to TRBJ1-4; D gene ambiguous. The CDR3 is 13 residues long. The V end was cut by 6 bases, the J end by 3 bases, with 8 bases between. CDR1 MDHEN and CDR2 SYDVKM come from the germline V gene. The CDR3 DNA reads TGTGCCAGCAGACTTTACCCTAATGAAAAACTGTTTTTT. This translates into CASRLYPNEKLFF.

In this sample, this clone turned up many times. V is TRBV18 and J is TRBJ2-7; TRBD2 is a possible D gene (5 bases). The CDR3 has 12 residues. Germline CDR1 KGHSH, CDR2 LQKENI. V dropped 2 bases and J dropped 5 bases, with 7 bases sitting between them. The CDR3 sequence: CASSPIGDEQYF. Written as DNA, the CDR3 is TGTGCCAGCTCACCAATCGGGGACGAGCAGTACTTC. The whole variable domain, filled in from reference TRBV18 and TRBJ2-7, reads NAGVMQNPRHLVRRRGQEARLRCSPMKGHSHVYWYRQLPEEGLKFMVYLQKENIIDESGMPKERFSAEFPKEGPSILRIQQVVRGDSAAYFCASSPIGDEQYFGPGTRLTVT.

The sample holds a few counts of this clone. The J gene is TRBJ2-3, the V gene TRBV5-4; TRBD1 matches at 9 bases. The germline gives CDR1 SGHNT, CDR2 YYREEE (reference sequence). V gave up 1 base and J gave up 0 bases; unmatched junction bases: 3. This CDR3 has 16 residues. CDR3 coding DNA: TGTGCCAGCAGCTTGAGGACAGGGGAAAGCACAGATACGCAGTATTTT. Translation: CASSLRTGESTDTQYF.

The gene calls are TRBV7-8 and TRBJ1-1; 11 bases fit TRBD1. After removal of 3 bases from V and 5 bases from J, the junction contained 17 bases not matched to a gene. CDR3 length: 19 residues. Looked up from germline, CDR1 is SGHVS and CDR2 is FQNEAQ. The CDR3 DNA sequence: TGTGCCAGCAGCTTGTTCCTGGGGCGGACAGGGGGCGCGAGTACTGAAGCTTTCTTT. Amino acid sequence: CASSLFLGRTGGASTEAFF.

This clone was observed many times. The rearrangement uses TRBV6-1 and TRBJ1-3, with unresolved D. Trimming left V 1 base short and J 10 bases short, with 8 bases between. Germline-derived CDR1 and CDR2 are MNHNS and SASEGT. The CDR3 loop spans 12 amino acids. CDR3 DNA sequence: TGTGCCAGCAGTGAAGTGACGAGGACCATATATTTT. As protein: CASSEVTRTIYF.

In its sample, this clone was seen many times. V is TRBV2 and J is TRBJ1-4, with D possibly matching TRBD1 (5 bases). The CDR3 loop spans 13 amino acids. V lost 4 bases to trimming and J lost 5 bases, with 8 bases between them. Germline assignment: CDR1 SNHLY and CDR2 FYNNEI. In nucleotides, the CDR3 is TGTGCCAGCAGTGTGAGACAGAATGAAAAACTGTTTTTT. Its protein is CASSVRQNEKLFF.

This clone was counted many times. CDR3 nucleotides: TGTGCCAGCAGGGGAGACCCGAACAATGAGCAGTTCTTC. This translates into CASRGDPNNEQFF. The chain is built from TRBV2 and TRBJ2-1; D might be TRBD2 (5 bases). The CDR3 has 13 amino acids. Trimming took off 6 bases at V and 5 bases at J, with 11 bases between the two ends. The germline V gene has CDR1 SNHLY and CDR2 FYNNEI.

The table lists this clone with many counts. The V gene is TRBV29-1, the J gene TRBJ1-1; 9 nucleotides align to TRBD1. With V trimmed by 6 bases and J by 1 base, 0 bases remained unmatched. This CDR3 comprises 12 residues. Germline V gene lookup returns CDR1 SQVTM and CDR2 ANQGSEA. DNA for the CDR3: TGCAGCGTGGACAGGGGGAACACTGAAGCTTTCTTT. Its protein product is CSVDRGNTEAFF.

This clone was found many times. As DNA, the CDR3 is TGTGCCAGCTCACCTCCGACGGCGGCTTGGAACACCGGGGAGCTGTTTTTT. It translates to CASSPPTAAWNTGELFF. The J gene is TRBJ2-2, the V gene TRBV18; D ambiguous. V shed 3 bases and J shed 1 base, with 15 bases lying between them. The CDR3 runs 17 residues. Per the germline V gene, CDR1 is KGHSH and CDR2 is LQKENI.

This clone appeared many times. This chain uses TRBV6-1 with TRBJ1-4; TRBD1 matches 9 bases. Germline trimming cut 7 bases from V and 8 bases from J; bases unmatched to any gene: 8. This CDR3 has 14 amino acids. Germline CDR1 is MNHNS and CDR2 is SASEGT. The DNA for the CDR3 is TGTGCCAGCAATTGGGACAGGGATGGAGAAAAACTGTTTTTT. Protein: CASNWDRDGEKLFF.

This clone was observed many times. The rearrangement joins TRBV6-5 to TRBJ1-5, with D possibly being TRBD1 (5 bases). CDR3 size: 15 residues. The V gene's germline CDR1 is MNHEY and CDR2 SVGAGI. V was pared by 6 bases and J by 4 bases, with 16 bases between. CDR3 nucleotides: TGTGCCAGCAGCCTCGTTCCCGGGGGTAATCAGCCCCAGCATTTT. Translated, it gives CASSLVPGGNQPQHF.

This clone was counted many times. The V call is TRBV28, the J call TRBJ1-1, with D hard to call. This CDR3 spans 13 amino acids. Germline CDR1 reads MDHEN; CDR2 reads SYDVKM. V lost 9 bases to trimming and J lost 1 base, with 12 bases between them. The CDR3 nucleotides are TGTGCCAGTACTCGAACGGGGAACACTGAAGCTTTCTTT. Its translation is CASTRTGNTEAFF.